The text below deals with one T cell receptor beta chain. Those with chemo-refractory metastatic non-small-cell lung cancer were treated with focal radiation combined with CTLA-4 blockade using ipilimumab. V gave up 2 bases and J gave up 5 bases, with 6 bases separating them. The germline V gene has CDR1 DFQATT and CDR2 SNEGSKA (reference sequence). The CDR3 has 11 amino acids. Assay used: immunoSEQ multiplex PCR; TCRdb lists only in-frame clones, some missing. Found here are approximately 77,000 clones, more than 80% of them singletons; the top ten hold roughly 0.87%. The data stem from a study of radiotherapy plus CTLA-4 blockade in lung cancer. Whole-study context: Objective responses were seen in about a sixth of patients, disease control in approximately 30%.

This material consisted of peripheral blood, taken from a patient treated with radiotherapy plus ipilimumab. The clonotype originates from a human donor with non-small cell lung cancer who had stable disease on radiotherapy plus ipilimumab. The chain carries TRBV20-1 and TRBJ2-5; D is unresolved. The CDR3 bases are TGCAGTGCTAGAATCAGTGAGACCCAGTACTTC. It translates to CSARISETQYF.